A single T cell receptor (beta chain) is shown here with its context. This specimen belongs to a study of CD8 T cells in Susac syndrome. Random-hexamer reverse transcription was applied to roughly 0.5 to 1 ug RNA. TCR beta CDR3 was amplified by immunoSEQ covering 54 Vbeta and 13 Jbeta. TCRdb used MiXCR to reprocess the immunoSEQ multiplex PCR reads, holding one entry per CDR3 protein. The sample yields 95,000 to 150,000 distinct CDR3 sequences, approximately 96% seen once. Germline loops: CDR1 LNHDA, CDR2 SQIVND (reference sequence). This CDR3 is 16 amino acids long. V lost 4 bases, J lost 5 bases, and 20 bases lay in between. TEMRA cells were FACS-enriched and CD8+ and CD4+ T cells negatively isolated.

This chain uses TRBV19 with TRBJ2-5, with a possible D match to TRBD2 (6 bases). Specimen: CD4+ T cells from PBMCs. The source is a human donor in good health. The CDR3 here is CASSSGARRGWETQYF. For the CDR3, the DNA is TGTGCCAGTAGTAGCGGGGCAAGACGGGGCTGGGAGACCCAGTACTTC.